The source of this TCR beta chain is a study of blood T cell repertoires in COVID-19. The CDR3 contains 13 residues. The junction had 5 bases not matched to a gene; V was cut back by 3 bases and J by 8 bases. The method was immunoSEQ multiplex PCR; TCRdb's version includes in-frame clones alone and lacks a portion of them. The sample yields about 300,000 clones, more than 70% seen once. This chain uses TRBV12-3 or TRBV12-4 with TRBJ1-2; TRBD1 matches at 8 bases. Sequenced input: peripheral blood. The sequence was obtained from a woman younger than 45 who had recovered from COVID-19. CDR3 amino acids: CASSFGQGGGYTF. The CDR3 region has the DNA TGTGCCAGCAGTTTCGGACAGGGCGGGGGCTACACCTTC.